These 22 T cell receptor beta chains originate from one sample sequenced in a study of PD-1 blockade in classical Hodgkin lymphoma. All patients experienced relapse after autologous stem cell transplantation, and brentuximab vedotin exposure was variable. Profiling relied on immunoSEQ multiplex PCR, and the TCRdb table lists in-frame clones only, not all of them. The sample shows roughly 150,000 clones, approximately 72% of them seen only once. Source: peripheral blood mononuclear cells (PBMCs), taken before the second cycle of nivolumab. The receptor set was obtained from a human donor with classical Hodgkin lymphoma.

The chain is built from TRBV6-5 and TRBJ1-2; D is perhaps TRBD1 (6 bases). The CDR3 is 14 amino acids. CDR1 and CDR2 (germline): MNHEY, SVGAGI. V was pared by 5 bases and J by 1 base, with 11 bases between. CDR3 coding DNA: TGTGCCAGCAGTCGGGCAGGGGATAACTATGGCTACACCTTC. It encodes CASSRAGDNYGYTF.

The V and J genes are TRBV5-5 and TRBJ2-7, with a weak D call TRBD2 (5 bases). Trimming shortened V by 4 bases and J by 7 bases, and 12 bases separated the two germline ends. The CDR3 consists of 12 residues. Germline V gene lookup returns CDR1 SGHKS and CDR2 YYEKEE (reference sequence). CDR3 sequence reads: CASSDPSREQYF. The CDR3 region has the DNA TGTGCCAGCAGCGACCCTAGCAGGGAGCAGTACTTC.

The V call is TRBV19, the J call TRBJ1-1, with D possibly matching TRBD1 (5 bases). The V gene's germline CDR1 is LNHDA and CDR2 SQIVND (reference sequence). This CDR3 spans 13 amino acids. V lost 1 base and J 4 bases, leaving 7 bases between the germline ends. CDR3 sequence (DNA): TGTGCCAGTAGTATAGTGGGGCCCACTGAAGCTTTCTTT. Residues: CASSIVGPTEAFF.

J is TRBJ1-6 and V is TRBV19, with a weak D call TRBD1 (6 bases). Germline values: CDR1 LNHDA, CDR2 SQIVND (reference sequence). V was trimmed by 3 bases and J by 13 bases, leaving 16 bases between them. The CDR3 contains 14 residues. The CDR3 loop is CASSIGGQGDPLHF. The CDR3 nucleotides read TGTGCCAGTAGTATCGGGGGGCAAGGAGATCCCCTCCACTTT. Supplemented by reference TRBV19 and TRBJ1-6, the full variable domain reads DGGITQSPKYLFRKEGQNVTLSCEQNLNHDAMYWYRQDPGQGLRLIYYSQIVNDFQKGDIAEGYSVSREKKESFPLTVTSAQKNPTAFYLCASSIGGQGDPLHFGNGTRLTVT.

This rearrangement joins TRBV19 to TRBJ2-4; tentatively, D is TRBD1 (6 bases). The CDR3 is made up of 17 amino acids. Trimming pared 4 bases from V and 0 bases from J, leaving 16 bases between. Germline V lookup: CDR1 LNHDA, CDR2 SQIVND (reference sequence). CDR3 nucleotide sequence: TGTGCCAGTAGTACGCGGGCAGGGGCGATAGCCAAAAACATTCAGTACTTC. This gives the protein CASSTRAGAIAKNIQYF.

The chain carries TRBV11-2 and TRBJ2-3; D remains unclear. The CDR3 has 12 amino acids. Trimming took off 1 base at V and 8 bases at J, with 7 bases between the two ends. Per germline, CDR1 SGHAT and CDR2 FQNNGV. The CDR3, as DNA: TGTGCCAGCAGCTTAGGTGGCGGTACGCAGTATTTT. As protein: CASSLGGGTQYF.

The genes are TRBV4-2 and TRBJ2-2; 8 positions match TRBD1. The CDR3 length is 17 residues. J was trimmed by 3 bases and V by 1 base; bases with no gene match: 7. Germline assignment: CDR1 LGHNA and CDR2 YNFKEQ. The CDR3 DNA follows: TGTGCCAGCAGCCAAGGGGGACAGGTTGGATACACCGGGGAGCTGTTTTTT. It specifies CASSQGGQVGYTGELFF.

Only a few counts were recorded for this clone. J is TRBJ1-5 and V is TRBV28; D is uncertain. This CDR3 is 13 amino acids long. CDR1 and CDR2 from the germline V gene are MDHEN and SYDVKM. Trimming removed 4 bases from V and 2 bases from J, with 6 bases in between. The CDR3 sequence: CASSWSRNQPQHF. In DNA, the CDR3 is TGTGCCAGCAGTTGGTCACGCAATCAGCCCCAGCATTTT.

The genes are TRBV28 and TRBJ2-1; 9 positions match TRBD2. Germline V lookup: CDR1 MDHEN, CDR2 SYDVKM. The CDR3 loop spans 15 amino acids. The V and J ends lost 3 bases and 2 bases, in that order; junction bases with no gene match: 2. Here the CDR3 DNA reads TGTGCCAGCAGTTTTGCGGGAGGGCCCTACAATGAGCAGTTCTTC. Its protein is CASSFAGGPYNEQFF.

J is TRBJ2-6 and V is TRBV5-4; D remains unclear. Trimming cost V 1 base and J 2 bases, with 10 bases left between them. From germline, CDR1 is SGHNT and CDR2 YYREEE (reference sequence). The CDR3 length is 16 residues. CDR3 in DNA: TGTGCCAGCAGCTTGCCCCCCCGGGCTGGGGCCAACGTCCTGACTTTC. Translation gives CASSLPPRAGANVLTF.

This clone has more than one count but fewer than ten. The chain combines TRBV5-5 with TRBJ1-1, with no clear D. The germline V and J ends were trimmed by 6 bases and 2 bases, with 23 bases remaining between them. Germline V gene lookup returns CDR1 SGHKS and CDR2 YYEKEE (reference sequence). The CDR3 sequence is 17 residues long. The CDR3: CASNGELGRVYNTEAFF. CDR3 sequence (DNA): TGTGCCAGCAACGGAGAGTTAGGACGGGTGTACAACACTGAAGCTTTCTTT.

This chain connects TRBV19 to TRBJ2-7, with TRBD1 identical over 9 bases. V was clipped by 5 bases and J by 6 bases; unmatched bases: 5. Germline values: CDR1 LNHDA, CDR2 SQIVND (reference sequence). The CDR3 covers 13 residues. The CDR3 DNA follows: TGTGCCAGTAGTGAAACAGGGGGCGGCGAGCAGTACTTC. It yields the protein CASSETGGGEQYF.

The V and J genes are TRBV6-1 and TRBJ1-6; D is perhaps TRBD1 (5 bases). This CDR3 has 13 amino acids. CDR1 and CDR2 (germline): MNHNS, SASEGT. Trimming cost V 10 bases and J 10 bases, with 17 bases left between them. The CDR3 DNA follows: TGTGCCACCCTGGCCCGGGACTCCTCACCCCTCCACTTT. Encoded protein: CATLARDSSPLHF.

The chain joins TRBV5-1 to TRBJ2-5; D unresolved. CDR1 SGHRS and CDR2 YFSETQ come from the germline V gene. The CDR3 totals 12 residues. Trimming stripped 5 bases from V and 2 bases from J, with 7 bases between. This chain's CDR3 is CASREQQETQYF. For the CDR3, the DNA is TGCGCCAGCAGAGAACAGCAAGAGACCCAGTACTTC. Supplemented by reference TRBV5-1 and TRBJ2-5, the full variable domain reads KAGVTQTPRYLIKTRGQQVTLSCSPISGHRSVSWYQQTPGQGLQFLFEYFSETQRNKGNFPGRFSGRQFSNSRSEMNVSTLELGDSALYLCASREQQETQYFGPGTRLLVL.

This clone was counted a single time. The chain recombines TRBV25-1 with TRBJ1-5, with 8 bases lining up with TRBD1. The CDR3 spans 17 residues. V was clipped by 1 base and J by 1 base; unmatched bases: 6. Germline loops: CDR1 MGHDK, CDR2 SYGVNS. The DNA for the CDR3 is TGTGCCAGCAGTGAATCGGGCAGGGGGCCAAGCAATCAGCCCCAGCATTTT. Amino acid sequence: CASSESGRGPSNQPQHF.

This sequence joins TRBV12-5 and TRBJ2-4, with 7 nucleotides matching TRBD2. Germline V gives CDR1 LGHNT, CDR2 FRNRAP. The ends lost 5 bases at V and 1 base at J; junction bases unmatched: 5. This CDR3 comprises 15 residues. CDR3 nucleotide sequence: TGTGCTAGTGGTGGGGGGGTCCAGGCCAAAAACATTCAGTACTTC. It specifies CASGGGVQAKNIQYF.

The chain combines TRBV6-5 with TRBJ2-7; D may be TRBD2 (5 bases). V was cut by 7 bases and J by 3 bases, with 16 bases left in between. Germline-derived CDR1 and CDR2 are MNHEY and SVGAGI. The CDR3 totals 14 residues. In nucleotides, the CDR3 is TGTGCCAGCACCCCGGGGAATCAAGGCTACGAGCAGTACTTC. As protein: CASTPGNQGYEQYF.

The rearrangement links TRBV7-9 to TRBJ1-1; a possible D gene is TRBD1 (5 bases). The CDR3 extends over 14 amino acids. V was trimmed by 3 bases and J by 5 bases, leaving 13 bases between them. The germline V gene encodes CDR1 SEHNR and CDR2 FQNEAQ (reference sequence). As DNA, the CDR3 is TGTGCCAGCAGCTTCGGGGGTCTCCTAACTGAAGCTTTCTTT. Protein sequence: CASSFGGLLTEAFF.

This chain links TRBV6-5 with TRBJ1-3; a weak D match, TRBD1 (5 bases). Trimming took 2 bases from V and 10 from J, leaving 15 bases between them. CDR1 and CDR2 (germline): MNHEY, SVGAGI. This CDR3 comprises 14 residues. The CDR3 region is CASSYVGGEGTIYF. The CDR3 coding sequence is TGTGCCAGCAGTTACGTCGGGGGAGAGGGGACCATATATTTT.

Here the CDR3 DNA reads TGTGCCAGCGCGAATACGGGACTAGCGGGAGGCTTCCACAATGAGCAGTTCTTC. It encodes CASANTGLAGGFHNEQFF. J is TRBJ2-1 and V is TRBV6-4, with 15 bases identical to TRBD2. V lost 8 bases to trimming and J lost 5 bases; unmatched junction nucleotides: 13. Germline V lookup: CDR1 MRHNA, CDR2 SNTAGT. This CDR3 region has 18 residues.

This rearrangement joins TRBV30 to TRBJ1-2; D call uncertain. The CDR3 contains 12 residues. Germline V gives CDR1 GTSNPN, CDR2 SVGIG (reference sequence). V was shortened by 1 base and J by 4 bases, with 7 bases between the two germline ends. Here the CDR3 reads CAWSGRFYGYTF. The DNA for the CDR3 is TGTGCCTGGAGTGGGCGGTTCTATGGCTACACCTTC.

The rearrangement joins TRBV6-5 to TRBJ2-2, with D perhaps matching TRBD1 (6 bases). Germline CDR1 MNHEY, CDR2 SVGAGI. CDR3 length: 14 amino acids. Deletions cut 10 bases from V and 0 bases from J, with 12 bases between. CDR3 protein: CATLDRANTGELFF. The CDR3 DNA sequence: TGTGCCACCCTGGACAGAGCGAACACCGGGGAGCTGTTTTTT.